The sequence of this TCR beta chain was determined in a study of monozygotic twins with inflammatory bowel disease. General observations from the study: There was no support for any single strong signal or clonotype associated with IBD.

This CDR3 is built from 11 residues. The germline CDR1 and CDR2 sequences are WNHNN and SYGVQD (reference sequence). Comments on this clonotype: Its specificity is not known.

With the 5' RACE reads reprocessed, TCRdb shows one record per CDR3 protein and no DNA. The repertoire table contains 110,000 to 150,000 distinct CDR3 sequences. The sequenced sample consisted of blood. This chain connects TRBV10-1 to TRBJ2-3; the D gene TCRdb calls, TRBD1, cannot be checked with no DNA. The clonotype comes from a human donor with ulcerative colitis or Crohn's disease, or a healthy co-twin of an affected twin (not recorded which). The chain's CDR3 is CASSTGDTQYF.